Sequencing of this T cell receptor beta chain was carried out in a study of Tregs in tolerant kidney transplant recipients. Study-wide points: The most relevant donor-specific Treg TCRbeta repertoire apparently came from expansion with activated donor B cells. No direct test of biological reproducibility was done here.

Trimming pared 1 base from V and 0 bases from J, leaving 16 bases between. This CDR3 is 18 amino acids long. The germline V gene has CDR1 LNHNV and CDR2 YYDKDF (reference sequence). Concerning this clone: Its cognate antigen is unknown.

CD4+CD25+CD127- Tregs, CD4+CD25- non-Tregs, CD4 and CD8 cells were sorted. Data came from immunoSEQ multiplex PCR; TCRdb stores just in-frame clones and leaves some out. Of about 110,000 clones detected, roughly 89% appear once; the ten largest clones hold about 0.31%. The source was CD4+ T cells from blood, collected before the transplant. The TCR was taken from a human donor who received a combined kidney and bone marrow transplant. This chain joins TRBV15 and TRBJ1-3; tentative D call: TRBD1 (5 bases). DNA for the CDR3: TGTGCCACCAGCAGAGCCCACCAGGGCCCCTACTCTGGAAACACCATATATTTT. Protein sequence: CATSRAHQGPYSGNTIYF.